These 24 T cell receptor beta chains were all obtained from the same sample, sequenced in a study of Ad26.COV2.S vaccination and SARS-CoV-2 variants. Generated by immunoSEQ multiplex PCR, the TCRdb table keeps only in-frame clones and is missing some. The table has about 180,000 clones, roughly 85% seen once. This sample comprised peripheral blood, obtained after recovery from COVID-19. The receptors originated from a human donor who had recovered from COVID-19.

The V call is TRBV9, the J call TRBJ2-1; no definite D call. V was trimmed by 3 bases and J by 0 bases, leaving 10 bases between them. Germline CDR1 SGDLS, CDR2 YYNGEE. The CDR3 runs 15 residues. CDR3 amino acids: CASSASLSSYNEQFF. The CDR3, as DNA: TGTGCCAGCAGCGCCAGTCTCAGCTCCTACAATGAGCAGTTCTTC.

V usage is TRBV13 and J usage is TRBJ1-1; possible D gene TRBD1, 6 bases. The CDR3 loop spans 15 amino acids. From germline, CDR1 is PRHDT and CDR2 FYEKMQ (reference sequence). V lost 5 bases and J lost 2, with 15 bases in between. The CDR3 DNA reads as TGTGCCAGCAGCCGTTACAGGACAGTCAACACTGAAGCTTTCTTT. Its translation: CASSRYRTVNTEAFF.

In its sample, this clone was seen once. This rearrangement joins TRBV6-5 to TRBJ1-2; 8 nucleotides align to TRBD1. CDR1 MNHEY and CDR2 SVGAGI come from the germline V gene. This CDR3 is 12 amino acids long. The J segment lost 8 bases and the V segment lost 6 bases, leaving 5 bases of the junction unmatched. The CDR3 here is CASSPRDRGYTF. CDR3 DNA sequence: TGTGCCAGCAGCCCCCGGGACAGGGGCTACACCTTC.

The gene calls are TRBV7-8 and TRBJ1-3, with a possible D match to TRBD1 (5 bases). The CDR3 extends over 15 amino acids. The V gene lost 4 bases and the J gene lost 4 bases, with 14 bases spanning the gap. CDR1 is SGHVS and CDR2 is FQNEAQ in the germline V gene. For the CDR3, the DNA is TGTGCCAGCAGCTCCGAGGGAGGGGCCGGAAACACCATATATTTT. The encoded protein is CASSSEGGAGNTIYF.

The chain has TRBV5-5 and TRBJ1-3; D not certain. CDR1 SGHKS and CDR2 YYEKEE come from the germline V gene (reference sequence). V was trimmed by 0 bases and J by 2 bases, leaving 6 bases between them. The CDR3 extends over 14 amino acids. CDR3 DNA sequence: TGTGCCAGCAGCTTGGGAGTGGCTGGAAACACCATATATTTT. Amino acids: CASSLGVAGNTIYF.

CDR3 loop: CASSPTRGAGELFF. The DNA for the CDR3 is TGTGCCAGCAGTCCGACAAGAGGGGCCGGGGAGCTGTTTTTT. This rearrangement joins TRBV27 to TRBJ2-2; D possibly matches TRBD1 or TRBD2 (5 bases each). CDR1 is MNHEY and CDR2 is SMNVEV in the germline V gene (reference sequence). The ends were cut back, 5 bases at V and 6 bases at J, with 13 bases in the middle. The CDR3 extends over 14 amino acids.

Details on this clone: A junction boundary mismatches the germline segment, possibly from a read error. The CDR3 protein is CATSRDRTQSKETQYF. DNA of the CDR3: TGTGCCACCAGCAGAGATCGGACGCAGTCCAAAGAGACGCAGTACTTC. The J gene is TRBJ2-5, the V gene TRBV15; D gene ambiguous. CDR1 is LNHNV, CDR2 YYDKDF, per germline (reference sequence). CDR3 length: 16 amino acids.

V is TRBV5-1 and J is TRBJ2-1, with D uncertain. The CDR3 is made up of 13 amino acids. With 5 bases removed from V and 6 bases from J, the gap between germline ends came to 12 bases. In germline, CDR1 is SGHRS, CDR2 YFSETQ. CDR3 region: CASSPVSSNEQFF. As DNA, the CDR3 is TGCGCCAGCAGTCCCGTATCCAGCAATGAGCAGTTCTTC.

This rearrangement joins TRBV6-6 to TRBJ1-5; D is ambiguous. Germline lookup yields CDR1 MNHNY and CDR2 SVGAGI (reference sequence). This CDR3 region has 15 residues. Trimming took 0 bases from V and 6 from J, leaving 12 bases between them. Here the CDR3 DNA reads TGTGCCAGCAGTTACTCTGCCGGGAATGGTCAGCCCCAGCATTTT. Translated: CASSYSAGNGQPQHF.

This chain uses TRBV7-9 with TRBJ2-7; 12 nucleotides match TRBD2. Trimming cost V 4 bases and J 2 bases; bases outside gene matches: 9. Germline CDR1 SEHNR, CDR2 FQNEAQ (reference sequence). This CDR3 is 17 amino acids long. The CDR3 loop is CASSSVGTSGLTYEQYF. The DNA for the CDR3 is TGTGCCAGCAGCTCCGTAGGGACTAGCGGGCTTACCTACGAGCAGTACTTC. The full variable domain, its missing parts supplied by reference TRBV7-9 and TRBJ2-7, is DTGVSQNPRHKITKRGQNVTFRCDPISEHNRLYWYRQTLGQGPEFLTYFQNEAQLEKSRLLSDRFSAERPKGSFSTLEIQRTEQGDSAMYLCASSSVGTSGLTYEQYFGPGTRLTVT.

In its sample, this clone was seen a few times. J is TRBJ2-1 and V is TRBV7-2, with D perhaps TRBD2 (6 bases). The germline CDR1 and CDR2 sequences are SGHTA and FQGNSA. Trimming shortened V by 5 bases and J by 9 bases, and 14 bases separated the two germline ends. This CDR3 has 13 amino acids. The CDR3 spells CASSTWRGFEQFF. CDR3 DNA sequence: TGTGCCAGCAGCACCTGGAGGGGCTTTGAGCAGTTCTTC.

The chain combines TRBV18 with TRBJ2-7; 8 bases fit TRBD1. Germline assignment: CDR1 KGHSH and CDR2 LQKENI. The CDR3 runs to 15 residues. J was trimmed by 2 bases and V by 2 bases; bases with no gene match: 5. In DNA form, the CDR3 reads TGTGCCAGCTCACCAACCCAGGGGGCCGCCTACGAGCAGTACTTC. It specifies CASSPTQGAAYEQYF.

This clone appeared a few times. This chain connects TRBV2 to TRBJ2-3; possible D gene TRBD1, 7 bases. Germline CDR1 is SNHLY and CDR2 is FYNNEI. The CDR3 spans 13 residues. V was trimmed by 8 bases and J by 8 bases, leaving 17 bases between them. In DNA form, the CDR3 reads TGTGCCAGCCGGCGGGACAGTCCTACTACGCAGTATTTT. Translated, it gives CASRRDSPTTQYF.

The CDR3 region has the DNA TGTGCCATCATGGGGTTCGGGTCTAGCGTGTACAATGAGCAGTTCTTC. Its protein product is CAIMGFGSSVYNEQFF. This chain joins TRBV10-3 and TRBJ2-1; a weak D match, TRBD2 (6 bases). The CDR3 is 16 amino acids. Germline assignment: CDR1 ENHRY and CDR2 SYGVKD. Deletions cut 7 bases from V and 4 bases from J, with 20 bases between.

The chain recombines TRBV14 with TRBJ1-6; no clear D gene. Germline loops: CDR1 SGHDN, CDR2 FVKESK. The CDR3 runs 13 residues. Trimming left V 4 bases short and J 7 bases short, with 8 bases between. For the CDR3, the DNA is TGTGCCAGCAGCCCACGAGGAAATTCACCCCTCCACTTT. Amino acids: CASSPRGNSPLHF.

The V gene is TRBV4-1, the J gene TRBJ1-1; D might be TRBD1 (5 bases). This CDR3 contains 14 residues. The V end was cut by 3 bases, the J end by 1 base, with 9 bases between. Looked up from germline, CDR1 is MGHRA and CDR2 is YSYEKL. The DNA of the CDR3 is TGCGCCAGCAGCCAGGGACGGGGGAACACTGAAGCTTTCTTT. Its protein product is CASSQGRGNTEAFF.

This chain uses TRBV7-9 with TRBJ1-6; no clear D gene. V lost 0 bases to trimming and J lost 8 bases, with 11 bases between them. Germline-derived CDR1 and CDR2 are SEHNR and FQNEAQ (reference sequence). The CDR3 has 15 amino acids. CDR3 sequence (DNA): TGTGCCAGCAGCTTAGCGGTAGGGAATGATTCACCCCTCCACTTT. Encoded protein: CASSLAVGNDSPLHF. Drawing the rest from reference TRBV7-9 and TRBJ1-6, the complete variable domain is DTGVSQNPRHKITKRGQNVTFRCDPISEHNRLYWYRQTLGQGPEFLTYFQNEAQLEKSRLLSDRFSAERPKGSFSTLEIQRTEQGDSAMYLCASSLAVGNDSPLHFGNGTRLTVT.

The gene calls are TRBV5-1 and TRBJ2-2; 9 bases are a match to TRBD2. Germline CDR1 is SGHRS and CDR2 is YFSETQ. Germline trimming cut 0 bases from V and 2 bases from J; bases unmatched to any gene: 8. This CDR3 has 18 residues. CDR3 protein: CASSLVLAGATNTGELFF. DNA for the CDR3: TGCGCCAGCAGCTTGGTGTTAGCGGGGGCCACAAACACCGGGGAGCTGTTTTTT.

The chain is built from TRBV19 and TRBJ1-4, with 8 bases lining up with TRBD1. Germline V gene lookup returns CDR1 LNHDA and CDR2 SQIVND (reference sequence). After removal of 6 bases from V and 7 bases from J, the junction contained 7 bases not matched to a gene. This CDR3 is built from 14 residues. CDR3 nucleotide sequence: TGTGCCAGTAGCTGGGACAGGTGGGGTGAAAAACTGTTTTTT. It encodes CASSWDRWGEKLFF.

V usage is TRBV5-1 and J usage is TRBJ2-1, with 11 bases fitting TRBD2. The CDR3 length is 17 residues. Germline assignment: CDR1 SGHRS and CDR2 YFSETQ. Trimming cost V 0 bases and J 4 bases; bases outside gene matches: 6. The CDR3 sequence: CASSLDLTSGNYNEQFF. The CDR3 coding sequence is TGCGCCAGCAGCTTGGACCTGACTAGCGGGAATTACAATGAGCAGTTCTTC.

The chain couples TRBV14 to TRBJ1-1; TRBD1 matches 7 bases. The CDR3 loop spans 13 amino acids. J lost 0 bases, V lost 7 bases, and 2 bases had no gene match. The germline gives CDR1 SGHDN, CDR2 FVKESK. The CDR3 DNA sequence: TGTGCCAGCACCGGGACAGTGAACACTGAAGCTTTCTTT. Translation gives CASTGTVNTEAFF. Variable domain in full (rest from reference TRBV14 and TRBJ1-1): EAGVTQFPSHSVIEKGQTVTLRCDPISGHDNLYWYRRVMGKEIKFLLHFVKESKQDESGMPNNRFLAERTGGTYSTLKVQPAELEDSGVYFCASTGTVNTEAFFGQGTRLTVV.

The gene calls are TRBV12-3 or TRBV12-4 and TRBJ2-5; the D is unclear. V dropped 4 bases and J dropped 7 bases, with 7 bases sitting between them. This CDR3 contains 11 residues. CDR3 in amino acids: CASSSGSTQYF. CDR3 nucleotides: TGTGCCAGCAGTTCCGGATCGACCCAGTACTTC.

This clone is a singleton in its sample. The chain links TRBV2 to TRBJ1-3; 7 bases line up with TRBD1. The length of the CDR3 is 13 residues. Germline V CDR1 and CDR2: SNHLY, FYNNEI. V was clipped by 10 bases and J by 4 bases; unmatched bases: 7. The CDR3 spells CATTGAGGNTIYF. For the CDR3, the DNA is TGTGCCACCACAGGGGCCGGGGGAAACACCATATATTTT.

V and J are TRBV4-1 and TRBJ2-2; D uncertain. The CDR3 consists of 13 residues. The V gene lost 5 bases and the J gene lost 4 bases, with 8 bases spanning the gap. Germline V lookup: CDR1 MGHRA, CDR2 YSYEKL. Here the CDR3 DNA reads TGCGCCAGCAGCTATCAGTTCACCGGGGAGCTGTTTTTT. Protein sequence: CASSYQFTGELFF.